A selection of T cell receptor beta chains follows, all from one sample in a study of T cell changes during pregnancy in multiple sclerosis. Only in-frame clones appear in the TCRdb table, and some are missing; sequencing was by immunoSEQ multiplex PCR. Here the sample spans around 63,000 clones, around 91% being singletons. The specimen comprised peripheral blood, sampled after pregnancy. The receptor source for this set is a female donor in good health, enrolled as a control in a pregnancy study. The CDR3 runs from the conserved cysteine through the conserved F or W. The D gene is left open where the match is weak. Expanded clones get a size class; other rows say once, few or many, or leave the size out.

TRBJ2-7	TRBV5-4	.	13	TRBD1	TGTGCCAGCGCCCCAAGGACAGGCAACGAGCAGTACTTC	CASAPRTGNEQYF
TRBJ1-5	TRBV15	.	14	TRBD1	TGTGCCACCAGCCTTTTCAGGGGGAATCAGCCCCAGCATTTT	CATSLFRGNQPQHF
TRBJ2-7	TRBV7-2	.	13	.	TGCGCCAGCAGCTCCACAGGTCCCTACGAGCAGTACTTC	CASSSTGPYEQYF
TRBJ2-3	TRBV5-4	.	13	.	TGTGCCAGCAGCGAAGAAGGGAGAGGGACGCAGTATTTT	CASSEEGRGTQYF
TRBJ1-1	TRBV19	.	16	TRBD1	TGTGCCAGTAATAGACAGGGAGATTTGATCAACACTGAAGCTTTCTTT	CASNRQGDLINTEAFF
TRBJ2-7	TRBV27	.	14	.	TGTGCCAGCAGTTTAAAGGGTTCGGGGTACGAGCAGTACTTC	CASSLKGSGYEQYF
TRBJ1-1	TRBV14	.	16	.	TGTGCCAGCAGCCAAGGCGGTTCTAATATGAACACTGAAGCTTTCTTT	CASSQGGSNMNTEAFF
TRBJ2-3	TRBV2	.	15	TRBD2	TGTGCCAGCAGCCTCAGACTAGCCGATACAGATACGCAGTATTTT	CASSLRLADTDTQYF
TRBJ1-1	TRBV19	.	13	TRBD1	TGTGCCAGTAATAAGGGGGCGCACGCTGAAGCTTTCTTT	CASNKGAHAEAFF
TRBJ1-3	TRBV30	.	14	TRBD1	TGTGCCTGGAGCCACAGGGGTACTGGAAACACCATATATTTT	CAWSHRGTGNTIYF
TRBJ2-7	TRBV7-2	once	14	TRBD1	TGTGCCAGCAGCTTCTACAGGGGGCGCGACGAGCAGTACTTC	CASSFYRGRDEQYF
TRBJ2-2	TRBV7-9	.	13	TRBD1	TGTGCCAGCAGCCCGACAGGGGCCGGGGAGCTGTTTTTT	CASSPTGAGELFF
TRBJ1-3	TRBV4-3	.	18	.	TGCGCCAGCAGCCAATCCTACTATTCCGGGACTATAGGAAACACCATATATTTT	CASSQSYYSGTIGNTIYF
TRBJ1-1	TRBV18	few	15	.	TGTGCCAGCTCACCCTCCAACCAGGGGCACCCTGAAGCTTTCTTT	CASSPSNQGHPEAFF
TRBJ1-3	TRBV28	.	14	.	TGTGCCAGCAGCGACCCAGGGGTGGGAAACACCATATATTTT	CASSDPGVGNTIYF
TRBJ2-5	TRBV4-2	.	16	TRBD2	TGTGCCAGCAGCCAAGGGACTAGCGGGGGGAGGGAGACCCAGTACTTC	CASSQGTSGGRETQYF
TRBJ2-5	TRBV7-2	.	11	.	TGTGCCAGCAGCTCCTTAGAGACCCAGTACTTC	CASSSLETQYF
TRBJ1-5	TRBV19	few	11	.	TGTGCCAGTAGCCTAAATCAGCCCCAGCATTTT	CASSLNQPQHF
TRBJ1-2	TRBV18	few	16	.	TGTGCCAGCTCACCGGGCCAGGCAGGGGCTAACTATGGCTACACCTTC	CASSPGQAGANYGYTF
TRBJ2-6	TRBV5-1	.	16	.	TGCGCCAGCAGCTTGAACGAGGTCTCTGGGGCCAACGTCCTGACTTTC	CASSLNEVSGANVLTF
TRBJ1-1	TRBV4-1	.	16	TRBD1	TGCGCCAGCAGCCCCTGGGGACAGGGAGGTGTCACTGAAGCTTTCTTT	CASSPWGQGGVTEAFF
TRBJ2-5	TRBV7-2	.	18	.	TGTGCCAGCAGCTCGTCTGGGGGCGGGGGTGCCGGACAAGAGACCCAGTACTTC	CASSSSGGGGAGQETQYF
TRBJ2-5	TRBV5-1	.	15	.	TGCGCCAGCAGCTTGGCGCGGGGCAGCAGAGAGACCCAGTACTTC	CASSLARGSRETQYF